These 31 T cell receptor beta chains originate from one sample sequenced in a study of graft-versus-host responses after intestinal transplantation. Clones were read by immunoSEQ multiplex PCR, and TCRdb kept only the in-frame ones, dropping some. The table records over 100,000 clones, 85% to 95% of them present only once. No antigens are known for them. This specimen consisted of unstimulated CD8+ T cells sorted from spleen or lymph node cells, obtained before transplant. The origin of the receptors is a human donor who was the organ donor for an intestinal transplant.

The J gene is TRBJ2-5, the V gene TRBV29-1, with D perhaps matching TRBD2 (6 bases). Trimming shortened V by 3 bases and J by 1 base, and 9 bases separated the two germline ends. This CDR3 contains 13 residues. Per the germline V gene, CDR1 is SQVTM and CDR2 is ANQGSEA. CDR3: CSVDLLAQETQYF. CDR3 in DNA: TGCAGCGTTGACTTACTAGCCCAAGAGACCCAGTACTTC.

The rearrangement links TRBV11-2 to TRBJ2-3; D ambiguous. The V end was cut by 6 bases, the J end by 4 bases, with 17 bases between. The CDR3 extends over 15 amino acids. Germline CDR1 and CDR2: SGHAT and FQNNGV. The DNA for the CDR3 is TGTGCCAGCAGGGTAGGGCCAGGTCTACCAGATACGCAGTATTTT. As protein: CASRVGPGLPDTQYF.

This chain joins TRBV9 and TRBJ2-1, with 7 bases aligning to TRBD2. Germline V lookup: CDR1 SGDLS, CDR2 YYNGEE. Trimming at V came to 0 bases and at J to 8 bases, leaving 8 bases not matched to a gene. This CDR3 is 15 amino acids long. The CDR3 nucleotides are TGTGCCAGCAGCGTAGAAGGGCGGGAGAAGGATGAGCAGTTCTTC. Its translation is CASSVEGREKDEQFF.

The chain employs TRBV6-6 and TRBJ1-2, with D unclear. The CDR3 loop spans 12 amino acids. Germline CDR1 is MNHNY and CDR2 is SVGAGI (reference sequence). V dropped 0 bases and J dropped 14 bases, with 13 bases sitting between them. CDR3 amino acids: CASSYSGVPSTF. The DNA for the CDR3 is TGTGCCAGCAGTTACTCGGGCGTCCCTTCTACCTTC.

The chain employs TRBV5-4 and TRBJ2-1; 8 positions match TRBD2. V shed 4 bases, J shed 4 bases, and the junction held 10 bases outside the gene matches. The length of the CDR3 is 16 residues. CDR1 is SGHNT and CDR2 is YYREEE in the germline V gene (reference sequence). CDR3: CASSPVGVAGYNEQFF. In DNA, the CDR3 is TGTGCCAGCAGCCCAGTGGGAGTAGCGGGGTACAATGAGCAGTTCTTC.

CDR3 nucleotide sequence: TGTGCCAGTAGTAACCCTGCTAACACCGGGGAGCTGTTTTTT. Translated, it gives CASSNPANTGELFF. The chain uses TRBV19 and TRBJ2-2; D not certain. The ends were cut back, 4 bases at V and 2 bases at J, with 8 bases in the middle. The germline CDR1 and CDR2 sequences are LNHDA and SQIVND (reference sequence). This CDR3 is built from 14 residues.

The gene calls are TRBV25-1 and TRBJ2-3, with a tentative D call TRBD2 (6 bases). Germline V gene data show CDR1 as MGHDK and CDR2 as SYGVNS. Trimming took 4 bases from V and 2 from J, leaving 13 bases between them. The CDR3 loop spans 15 amino acids. In DNA form, the CDR3 reads TGTGCCAGCAGTGCCCTAGCGTGGGACACAGATACGCAGTATTTT. Its translation is CASSALAWDTDTQYF. Based on the CDR3 plus reference TRBV25-1 and TRBJ2-3, the full variable domain is EADIYQTPRYLVIGTGKKITLECSQTMGHDKMYWYQQDPGMELHLIHYSYGVNSTEKGDLSSESTVSRIRTEHFPLTLESARPSHTSQYLCASSALAWDTDTQYFGPGTRLTVL.

V is TRBV14 and J is TRBJ1-1; D gene uncertain. Looked up from germline, CDR1 is SGHDN and CDR2 is FVKESK. The CDR3 extends over 16 amino acids. V dropped 0 bases and J dropped 0 bases, with 11 bases sitting between them. The CDR3 coding sequence is TGTGCCAGCAGCCAAGATCCGATACGGATGAACACTGAAGCTTTCTTT. Amino acids: CASSQDPIRMNTEAFF.

The chain joins TRBV19 to TRBJ2-7; the match to TRBD1 covers 7 bases. The CDR3 runs to 15 residues. The J segment lost 2 bases and the V segment lost 3 bases, leaving 7 bases of the junction unmatched. In germline, CDR1 is LNHDA, CDR2 SQIVND (reference sequence). The CDR3 protein is CASSILWDRAYEQYF. CDR3 sequence (DNA): TGTGCCAGTAGTATTCTCTGGGACAGAGCCTACGAGCAGTACTTC. The full variable domain, in which reference TRBV19 and TRBJ2-7 provide the parts outside the CDR3, is DGGITQSPKYLFRKEGQNVTLSCEQNLNHDAMYWYRQDPGQGLRLIYYSQIVNDFQKGDIAEGYSVSREKKESFPLTVTSAQKNPTAFYLCASSILWDRAYEQYFGPGTRLTVT.

The V and J genes are TRBV29-1 and TRBJ2-3; 10 positions match TRBD2. J lost 4 bases, V lost 2 bases, and 12 bases had no gene match. The CDR3 loop spans 17 amino acids. CDR1 and CDR2 (germline): SQVTM, ANQGSEA. The CDR3 region is CSVERAGGPFWPDTQYF. For the CDR3, the DNA is TGCAGCGTTGAACGAGCGGGAGGGCCGTTTTGGCCAGATACGCAGTATTTT.

This chain uses TRBV4-1 with TRBJ2-1, with 10 bases that match TRBD2. CDR1 and CDR2 from the germline V gene are MGHRA and YSYEKL. The ends lost 1 base at V and 10 bases at J; junction bases unmatched: 10. The CDR3 has 16 residues. The CDR3 DNA sequence: TGCGCCAGCAGCCAAGTCCCTAGCGGGAGTAATGGGGAGCAGTTCTTC. Translation: CASSQVPSGSNGEQFF.

CDR3 in DNA: TGCGCCAGCAGCCAAGTGGCTAGGAGCACAGATACGCAGTATTTT. Protein product: CASSQVARSTDTQYF. The V and J genes are TRBV4-1 and TRBJ2-3; D is unresolved. Germline V lookup: CDR1 MGHRA, CDR2 YSYEKL. This CDR3 has 15 residues. Deletions cut 1 base from V and 0 bases from J, with 8 bases between.

CDR3 amino acids: CASSYSKRLLYGYTF. For the CDR3, the DNA is TGTGCCAGCAGTTACTCGAAAAGGCTACTCTATGGCTACACCTTC. This chain connects TRBV6-5 to TRBJ1-2; D unresolved. Germline V gene lookup returns CDR1 MNHEY and CDR2 SVGAGI. V was clipped by 0 bases and J by 4 bases, with 12 bases between them. This CDR3 comprises 15 residues.

The table lists this clone with a count of one. The genes are TRBV4-3 and TRBJ2-5; unclear D gene. The CDR3 has 13 amino acids. V was clipped by 5 bases and J by 4 bases, with 11 bases between them. CDR1 and CDR2 (germline): LGHNA, YSLEER. CDR3 amino acids: CASSSVAGETQYF. Here the CDR3 DNA reads TGCGCCAGCAGCAGTGTTGCCGGAGAGACCCAGTACTTC.

The chain combines TRBV19 with TRBJ2-7; D is uncertain. The CDR3 loop spans 13 amino acids. Germline CDR1 is LNHDA and CDR2 is SQIVND (reference sequence). Trimming pared 5 bases from V and 2 bases from J, leaving 10 bases between. The CDR3 spells CASSSADTYEQYF. The CDR3, as DNA: TGTGCCAGTAGTTCTGCCGACACCTACGAGCAGTACTTC.

The V call is TRBV7-2, the J call TRBJ2-1; D is uncertain. Trimming removed 1 base at V and 4 bases at J, with 5 bases between. Germline V CDR1 and CDR2: SGHTA, FQGNSA. The CDR3 spans 13 residues. CDR3 loop: CASSLGPYNEQFF. DNA for the CDR3: TGTGCCAGCAGCTTAGGCCCATACAATGAGCAGTTCTTC.

On this clone: Other DNA sequences in the same sample also yield this CDR3. The CDR3 loop is CASSPGLADYEQYF. CDR3 sequence (DNA): TGTGCCAGTAGCCCGGGACTAGCGGACTACGAGCAGTACTTC. The rearrangement joins TRBV19 to TRBJ2-7; the match to TRBD2 covers 11 bases. With 6 bases clipped from V and 3 bases from J, the junction kept 4 bases outside the gene matches. The CDR3 contains 14 residues. Germline assignment: CDR1 LNHDA and CDR2 SQIVND (reference sequence).

V gene TRBV5-8 combines with J gene TRBJ1-5, with 9 bases aligning to TRBD1. The length of the CDR3 is 14 residues. The V segment lost 7 bases and the J segment 4 bases; nucleotides outside the gene matches: 6. The V gene's germline CDR1 is SGHTS and CDR2 YDEGEE. CDR3 in amino acids: CASQTGGWNQPQHF. DNA for the CDR3: TGTGCCAGCCAGACAGGGGGATGGAATCAGCCCCAGCATTTT.

The chain employs TRBV27 and TRBJ2-5; 10 nucleotides align to TRBD2. V shed 5 bases and J 7 bases; nucleotides not matched to a gene: 7. The CDR3 length is 14 residues. In germline, CDR1 is MNHEY, CDR2 SMNVEV (reference sequence). Here the CDR3 DNA reads TGTGCCAGCAGTCCGGGACTAGCGATCGGGACCCAGTACTTC. Protein product: CASSPGLAIGTQYF.

The chain has TRBV10-3 and TRBJ2-7; 16 bases line up with TRBD2. The CDR3 loop spans 16 amino acids. Germline CDR1 ENHRY, CDR2 SYGVKD. Losses at the gene ends were 4 bases for V and 6 bases for J; bases not matched to a gene: 6. The CDR3, as DNA: TGTGCCATCAGTGGGGGACTAGCGGGAGGGCCGGGCGAGCAGTACTTC. Translating it yields CAISGGLAGGPGEQYF.

This chain links TRBV4-3 with TRBJ2-3, with D hard to call. There are 16 residues in the CDR3. V was trimmed by 1 base and J by 2 bases, leaving 13 bases between them. The germline V gene has CDR1 LGHNA and CDR2 YSLEER. In nucleotides, the CDR3 is TGCGCCAGCAGCCAAGTGGGCGGCAGGTTCACAGATACGCAGTATTTT. Translating it yields CASSQVGGRFTDTQYF.

This clone has only one observation. The V call is TRBV5-1, the J call TRBJ2-3, with 14 bases lining up with TRBD2. Germline loops: CDR1 SGHRS, CDR2 YFSETQ. Trimming removed 4 bases from V and 0 bases from J; junction bases left unmatched: 7. The CDR3 is made up of 18 amino acids. The CDR3 spells CASSTGLAGVISTDTQYF. The CDR3 DNA sequence: TGCGCCAGCAGCACGGGACTAGCGGGGGTAATTAGCACAGATACGCAGTATTTT. Supplemented by reference TRBV5-1 and TRBJ2-3, the full variable domain reads KAGVTQTPRYLIKTRGQQVTLSCSPISGHRSVSWYQQTPGQGLQFLFEYFSETQRNKGNFPGRFSGRQFSNSRSEMNVSTLELGDSALYLCASSTGLAGVISTDTQYFGPGTRLTVL.

The chain carries TRBV4-3 and TRBJ1-1; 10 bases are a match to TRBD1. The CDR3 is 20 residues long. Trimming cost V 0 bases and J 3 bases; bases outside gene matches: 16. The V gene's germline CDR1 is LGHNA and CDR2 YSLEER. The CDR3 region has the DNA TGCGCCAGCAGCCAAGATAATTATCCGGGACAGGGGCGGGAAGACACTGAAGCTTTCTTT. This translates into CASSQDNYPGQGREDTEAFF.

J is TRBJ2-7 and V is TRBV5-4, with D possibly matching TRBD2 (6 bases). The CDR3 is 14 amino acids. Germline V gene sequence: CDR1 SGHNT, CDR2 YYREEE (reference sequence). The V end was cut by 0 bases, the J end by 3 bases, with 10 bases between. The CDR3 nucleotides read TGTGCCAGCAGCTTGGCCGGGGGAATCTACGAGCAGTACTTC. This encodes CASSLAGGIYEQYF.

The rearrangement joins TRBV2 to TRBJ1-3; possibly TRBD1 for D (5 bases). CDR1 is SNHLY and CDR2 is FYNNEI in the germline V gene. This CDR3 comprises 14 residues. Trimming took off 3 bases at V and 2 bases at J, with 8 bases between the two ends. This CDR3 reads CASSEGGAGNTIYF. The CDR3 DNA reads TGTGCCAGCAGTGAGGGGGGGGCTGGAAACACCATATATTTT.

This chain uses TRBV5-1 with TRBJ2-1; 12 nucleotides align to TRBD2. The ends lost 0 bases at V and 2 bases at J; junction bases unmatched: 9. CDR1 SGHRS and CDR2 YFSETQ come from the germline V gene. The CDR3 is made up of 19 amino acids. In DNA, the CDR3 is TGCGCCAGCAGCTTGGTACCTAGCGGGAGGGCCGGTACCTACAATGAGCAGTTCTTC. It codes for CASSLVPSGRAGTYNEQFF.

The V and J genes are TRBV7-8 and TRBJ2-7; weak D call: TRBD2 (6 bases). The CDR3 loop spans 15 amino acids. Germline CDR1 and CDR2: SGHVS and FQNEAQ. Trimming stripped 4 bases from V and 0 bases from J, with 13 bases between. The CDR3 sequence is CASSSLAVSSYEQYF. As DNA, the CDR3 is TGTGCCAGCAGCTCGTTAGCGGTTAGCTCCTACGAGCAGTACTTC.

The chain recombines TRBV11-2 with TRBJ2-1; 9 nucleotides line up with TRBD2. The CDR3 is 18 amino acids. V gave up 1 base and J gave up 0 bases; unmatched junction bases: 7. The germline gives CDR1 SGHAT, CDR2 FQNNGV. As DNA, the CDR3 is TGTGCCAGCAGCTTAGTGGTCGCGGGAGGGAGCTCCTACAATGAGCAGTTCTTC. This encodes CASSLVVAGGSSYNEQFF.

CDR3 sequence reads: CASSPGTSGGETQYF. The CDR3 DNA reads TGCGCCAGCAGCCCGGGGACTAGCGGGGGGGAGACCCAGTACTTC. V gene TRBV5-1 combines with J gene TRBJ2-5, with 15 positions matching TRBD2. V was clipped by 4 bases and J by 5 bases; unmatched bases: 3. CDR3 length: 15 residues. Germline-derived CDR1 and CDR2 are SGHRS and YFSETQ.

This rearrangement joins TRBV5-4 to TRBJ2-7; tentative D call: TRBD2 (7 bases). V lost 0 bases and J lost 5, with 12 bases in between. There are 14 residues in the CDR3. The germline CDR1 and CDR2 sequences are SGHNT and YYREEE (reference sequence). The CDR3 DNA reads TGTGCCAGCAGCTTGGAGCAGGGGAGGGACGAGCAGTACTTC. Translated: CASSLEQGRDEQYF.

The chain couples TRBV11-2 to TRBJ2-7; 8 nucleotides line up with TRBD2. Germline V gene lookup returns CDR1 SGHAT and CDR2 FQNNGV. The trim removed 3 bases at V and 4 bases at J, leaving 8 bases unmatched. This CDR3 has 15 residues. CDR3 amino acids: CASSLGAGERYEQYF. The CDR3 DNA is TGTGCCAGCAGCTTGGGAGCGGGAGAAAGGTACGAGCAGTACTTC. Using reference TRBV11-2 and TRBJ2-7 for the parts outside the CDR3, the full variable domain is EAGVAQSPRYKIIEKRQSVAFWCNPISGHATLYWYQQILGQGPKLLIQFQNNGVVDDSQLPKDRFSAERLKGVDSTLKIQPAKLEDSAVYLCASSLGAGERYEQYFGPGTRLTVT.